The 2 T cell receptor beta chains below all came from one sample that was sequenced in a study of Tregs in tolerant kidney transplant recipients. This table comes from immunoSEQ multiplex PCR, and its TCRdb copy is limited to in-frame clones, with some not included. There are 50,000 to 85,000 clones in the sample; over 85% occur only once, and over 9.5% lies in the top ten. The sample consisted of CD8+ T cells from blood, taken before the transplant. Source of these receptors: a human donor who received a combined kidney and bone marrow transplant.

This clone is a singleton in its sample. The rearrangement uses TRBV28 and TRBJ2-1, with 9 bases aligning to TRBD2. V shed 7 bases, J shed 4 bases, and the junction held 8 bases outside the gene matches. Germline lookup yields CDR1 MDHEN and CDR2 SYDVKM. The CDR3 covers 15 residues. The CDR3, as DNA: TGTGCCAGCAACGACATTAGCGGGGGATACAATGAGCAGTTCTTC. Translated, it gives CASNDISGGYNEQFF.

This rearrangement joins TRBV5-6 to TRBJ2-7, with 12 nucleotides matching TRBD1. J was trimmed by 7 bases and V by 2 bases; bases with no gene match: 4. The CDR3 loop spans 14 amino acids. CDR1 and CDR2 (germline): SGHDT, YYEEEE. The CDR3: CASSLGTGGGEQYF. CDR3 sequence (DNA): TGTGCCAGCAGCTTAGGGACAGGGGGCGGTGAGCAGTACTTC.